This T cell receptor beta chain was observed in a study of blood T cell repertoires in COVID-19. Overall study: The samples span acute and convalescent COVID-19 from the United States, Italy and Spain. T cells, B-cell-depleted T cells, or PBMCs provided the cDNA or gDNA that served as material.

This CDR3 spans 13 amino acids. With 5 bases clipped from V and 3 bases from J, the junction kept 4 bases outside the gene matches. Germline V gene lookup returns CDR1 MNHEY and CDR2 SMNVEV (reference sequence). Enrolled during active infection, Seattle patients were then followed longitudinally. Methods used by the authors: Estimation of nucleated cell counts relied on the amplification of reference gene primers. Some clones are missing from TCRdb's copy, which holds only in-frame ones; the method was immunoSEQ multiplex PCR. Clone size and the V and J calls come from that table; the DNA yielded D and trimming. Of 200,000 to 250,000 clones in the sample, about 80% were seen once.

V and J are TRBV27 and TRBJ2-7; 7 bases match TRBD1. The sequencing input was peripheral blood. The TCR comes from a woman of 80 years or more with COVID-19, enrolled during active disease. In nucleotides, the CDR3 is TGTGCCAGCAGTGAACAGGGGCGCTACGAGCAGTACTTC. This codes for CASSEQGRYEQYF.